The clone carrying this TCR beta chain has just a few counts. This specimen belongs to a study of T-cell reconstitution after alpha-beta-depleted transplantation in children. It was with unique molecular identifiers that the TCRbeta library was prepared. TCRdb processed the PCR reads anew with MiXCR; each CDR3 protein has one entry. The sample includes roughly 200,000 distinct CDR3 sequences, 6.6% of them seen just once. The CDR3 is 16 residues long. Losses at the gene ends were 5 bases for V and 5 bases for J; bases not matched to a gene: 7. Germline CDR1 is SGHAT and CDR2 is FQNNGV. The V call is TRBV11-2, the J call TRBJ2-5; 14 positions match TRBD2. The TCR sequence derives from a boy younger than 10 with acute lymphoblastic leukemia, due to receive a stem cell transplant. The sample was PBMCs, taken before TCRalphabeta/CD19-depleted stem cell transplant. The CDR3 loop reads CASSHGLAGGRETQYF. The CDR3 region has the DNA TGTGCCAGCAGCCATGGACTAGCGGGGGGTCGGGAGACCCAGTACTTC.